Listed here are 5 T cell receptor beta chains from one sample, sequenced in a study of shared clonotypes between healthy human individuals. Profiled with immunoSEQ multiplex PCR; TCRdb holds only in-frame clones, not every one. Here the sample spans 2 million to 3 million clones, over 85% being singletons. The sequencing input was naive CD4+ T cells sorted from blood. As for subset: CD45RA+ positively selected. The receptors derive from a man in his late teens or twenties in good health.

This rearrangement joins TRBV5-6 to TRBJ1-1; 10 nucleotides align to TRBD1. From germline, CDR1 is SGHDT and CDR2 YYEEEE. J gave up 5 bases and V 3 bases, and 19 bases lay outside the gene matches. The CDR3 consists of 19 residues. CDR3 coding DNA: TGTGCCAGCAGCTCGAGACCGACAGGGGGCGTAAAGGGTTGGACTGAAGCTTTCTTT. This translates into CASSSRPTGGVKGWTEAFF.

The J gene is TRBJ2-2, the V gene TRBV7-3, with 7 positions matching TRBD1. Germline CDR1 and CDR2: SGHTA and FQGTGA. The CDR3 consists of 15 residues. Trimming at V came to 5 bases and at J to 5 bases, leaving 8 bases not matched to a gene. CDR3 in amino acids: CASSQWDSGTGELFF. DNA of the CDR3: TGTGCCAGCAGCCAATGGGACAGCGGAACCGGGGAGCTGTTTTTT. Full variable domain (outside the CDR3, taken from reference TRBV7-3 and TRBJ2-2): GAGVSQTPSNKVTEKGKYVELRCDPISGHTALYWYRQSLGQGPEFLIYFQGTGAADDSGLPNDRFFAVRPEGSVSTLKIQRTERGDSAVYLCASSQWDSGTGELFFGEGSRLTVL.

The V gene is TRBV2, the J gene TRBJ2-1; 12 nucleotides line up with TRBD2. Germline V gene sequence: CDR1 SNHLY, CDR2 FYNNEI. The CDR3 consists of 18 residues. V shed 5 bases and J 4 bases; nucleotides not matched to a gene: 12. The CDR3 nucleotides are TGTGCCAGCAGTTTGGCTAGCGGGAGGGCCTTGGGGTACAATGAGCAGTTCTTC. This translates into CASSLASGRALGYNEQFF.

The gene calls are TRBV10-3 and TRBJ2-2; 8 nucleotides align to TRBD1. With 6 bases clipped from V and 7 bases from J, the junction kept 4 bases outside the gene matches. CDR3 length: 13 residues. Germline V gene data show CDR1 as ENHRY and CDR2 as SYGVKD. The CDR3 spells CAIRDRESGELFF. In DNA, the CDR3 is TGTGCCATCAGGGACAGGGAAAGCGGGGAGCTGTTTTTT.

The V call is TRBV29-1, the J call TRBJ1-1; D is perhaps TRBD1 (5 bases). This CDR3 is 15 amino acids long. The germline gives CDR1 SQVTM, CDR2 ANQGSEA. V lost 2 bases, J lost 0 bases, and 13 bases lay in between. The CDR3 region has the DNA TGCAGCGTTGAATTGTCAGGGCCATTGAACACTGAAGCTTTCTTT. Its protein product is CSVELSGPLNTEAFF.